Following are 28 T cell receptor beta chains from one sample sequenced in a study of human T cells and chemical hapten exposure. The time point: pre-sensitization, week 0. Treatment in this sample: therapeutic diphenylcyclopropenone sensitization with weekly scalp DPC. One entry per CDR3 protein, called by TCRdb with MiXCR from the RACE reads. The sample includes about 300,000 distinct CDR3 sequences, over 5% of them seen just once. The material sequenced was whole blood, taken in connection with sensitization to the hapten diphenylcyclopropenone (DPC). These receptors originate from a woman between 18 and 29 years old with alopecia areata. Some clones in this sample may be carry-over from other donors' samples.

The J gene is TRBJ2-3, the V gene TRBV9; 11 nucleotides match TRBD2. Germline values: CDR1 SGDLS, CDR2 YYNGEE. Trimming at V came to 0 bases and at J to 4 bases, leaving 1 base not matched to a gene. The CDR3 has 15 amino acids. CDR3 sequence (DNA): TGTGCCAGCAGCGTAGGACTAGCGGGGCCAGATACGCAGTATTTT. It codes for CASSVGLAGPDTQYF.

The J gene is TRBJ1-1, the V gene TRBV6-1; a possible D gene is TRBD1 (6 bases). Trimming took 6 bases from V and 3 from J, leaving 11 bases between them. This CDR3 contains 13 residues. From germline, CDR1 is MNHNS and CDR2 SASEGT. This CDR3 is CASRRTADTEAFF. CDR3 in DNA: TGTGCCAGCAGGAGGACAGCGGACACTGAAGCTTTCTTT.

This clonotype came up many times. The CDR3 DNA follows: TGTGCCAGCAGCCCGCCCCCAAGCGGGGGGGCCCCTGGGGCCAACGTCCTGACTTTC. Protein product: CASSPPPSGGAPGANVLTF. The chain uses TRBV5-4 and TRBJ2-6; 10 positions match TRBD2. Germline CDR1 reads SGHNT; CDR2 reads YYREEE (reference sequence). V lost 4 bases and J lost 2; bases outside the gene matches: 12. This CDR3 is built from 19 residues.

This clonotype was seen ten or more times. This chain joins TRBV6-2 or TRBV6-3 and TRBJ2-1; no clear D. The CDR3 is 12 amino acids. Trimming removed 4 bases at V and 8 bases at J, with 9 bases between. CDR1 MNHEY and CDR2 SVGEGT come from the germline V gene. The CDR3 here is CASSSAWDEQFF. The DNA of the CDR3 is TGTGCCAGCAGTTCAGCGTGGGATGAGCAGTTCTTC.

This clonotype has ten or more counts. This chain links TRBV5-4 with TRBJ1-1; D perhaps matches TRBD1 (5 bases). The CDR3 covers 15 residues. Germline V lookup: CDR1 SGHNT, CDR2 YYREEE (reference sequence). V lost 4 bases and J lost 1, with 14 bases in between. Written as DNA, the CDR3 is TGTGCCAGCAGCGCTACCGGGACGCCGAACACTGAAGCTTTCTTT. This gives the protein CASSATGTPNTEAFF.

This clonotype was observed a few times. The CDR3 here is CASSPTQRNTEAFF. The DNA of the CDR3 is TGTGCCAGCAGCCCCACCCAAAGGAACACTGAAGCTTTCTTT. This rearrangement joins TRBV6-2 or TRBV6-3 to TRBJ1-1; unclear D gene. The CDR3 spans 14 residues. V lost 6 bases to trimming and J lost 1 base, with 12 bases between them. In germline, CDR1 is MNHEY, CDR2 SVGEGT.

This clonotype was found a few times. The V call is TRBV7-2, the J call TRBJ1-2; no reliable D call. The germline gives CDR1 SGHTA, CDR2 FQGNSA. V was clipped by 1 base and J by 6 bases, with 12 bases between them. The CDR3 consists of 14 residues. The CDR3 sequence is CASSLGVGRDGYTF. The DNA for the CDR3 is TGTGCCAGCAGCTTAGGGGTAGGGAGGGATGGCTACACCTTC.

This clonotype was seen only a few times. V usage is TRBV2 and J usage is TRBJ1-1; TRBD1 might be the D (6 bases). The CDR3 covers 15 residues. Germline CDR1 reads SNHLY; CDR2 reads FYNNEI. Trimming took off 5 bases at V and 1 base at J, with 14 bases between the two ends. The CDR3 sequence: CASSLYGGGNTEAFF. The CDR3, as DNA: TGTGCCAGCAGTCTGTATGGGGGCGGGAACACTGAAGCTTTCTTT.

This clonotype came up many times. The chain links TRBV6-6 to TRBJ1-5, with D maybe TRBD1 (6 bases). The CDR3 covers 14 residues. Deletions cut 11 bases from V and 2 bases from J, with 16 bases between. The germline gives CDR1 MNHNY, CDR2 SVGAGI (reference sequence). In nucleotides, the CDR3 is TGTGCCGGCAACAGGGAAGGGGGCAATCAGCCCCAGCATTTT. Its translation is CAGNREGGNQPQHF.

Ten or more counts support this clonotype. The rearrangement uses TRBV6-1 and TRBJ1-6, with D unresolved. Germline CDR1 and CDR2: MNHNS and SASEGT. V was cut by 1 base and J by 14 bases, with 12 bases left in between. This CDR3 region has 13 residues. For the CDR3, the DNA is TGTGCCAGCAGTGAAGTCCCATTTATGGCCCTCCACTTT. The encoded protein is CASSEVPFMALHF.

This clonotype has a count of ten or more. The chain joins TRBV6-5 to TRBJ1-1, with D unresolved. The germline CDR1 and CDR2 sequences are MNHEY and SVGAGI. This CDR3 region has 16 residues. V shed 0 bases and J shed 3 bases, with 14 bases lying between them. CDR3 coding DNA: TGTGCCAGCAGTTACTCGGTGGGCCCGAGGGACACTGAAGCTTTCTTT. Its protein is CASSYSVGPRDTEAFF.

V is TRBV6-5 and J is TRBJ2-6; maybe TRBD1 (5 bases). CDR1 is MNHEY, CDR2 SVGAGI, per germline. The CDR3 extends over 18 amino acids. Trimming removed 2 bases from V and 0 bases from J, with 14 bases in between. The CDR3 sequence: CASSYKGPTPSGANVLTF. CDR3 DNA: TGTGCCAGCAGTTACAAGGGGCCTACTCCCTCTGGGGCCAACGTCCTGACTTTC.

There are many counts of this clonotype. The CDR3 reads CASSSLPGTWDEQYF. The CDR3 DNA reads TGCGCCAGCAGCTCCCTTCCGGGGACCTGGGACGAGCAGTACTTC. The V and J genes are TRBV5-1 and TRBJ2-7; D may correspond to TRBD1 or TRBD2 (5 bases each). The germline V gene encodes CDR1 SGHRS and CDR2 YFSETQ. This CDR3 region has 15 residues. Trimming left V 3 bases short and J 5 bases short, with 18 bases between.

This clonotype was seen repeatedly, ten times or more. This chain uses TRBV12-3 or TRBV12-4 with TRBJ1-4; TRBD1 matches at 7 bases. V lost 2 bases and J lost 2; bases outside the gene matches: 2. The CDR3 totals 15 residues. This CDR3 reads CASSLLQGTNEKLFF. CDR3 nucleotide sequence: TGTGCCAGCAGTTTATTACAGGGGACTAATGAAAAACTGTTTTTT.

This clonotype was counted between two and nine times. V usage is TRBV11-2 and J usage is TRBJ2-7; D gene unclear. Germline loops: CDR1 SGHAT, CDR2 FQNNGV. V was trimmed by 0 bases and J by 1 base, leaving 10 bases between them. CDR3 size: 15 residues. CDR3 sequence: CASSLDRWHSYEQYF. In DNA, the CDR3 is TGTGCCAGCAGCTTAGATCGTTGGCATTCCTACGAGCAGTACTTC.

This clonotype appeared many times. The V and J genes are TRBV6-5 and TRBJ1-3; the D is unclear. CDR3 length equals 13 residues. The V and J ends lost 6 bases and 2 bases respectively, with 8 bases between them. Per germline, CDR1 MNHEY and CDR2 SVGAGI. The CDR3 DNA is TGTGCCAGCAGCCCCGGTACTGGAAACACCATATATTTT. This gives the protein CASSPGTGNTIYF.

This clonotype was counted ten times or more. J is TRBJ2-5 and V is TRBV12-3 or TRBV12-4; D is ambiguous. V lost 0 bases and J lost 7, with 9 bases in between. There are 13 residues in the CDR3. The CDR3 protein is CASSLAPRGTQYF. The CDR3 region has the DNA TGTGCCAGCAGTTTAGCGCCTCGTGGGACCCAGTACTTC.

This clonotype appeared once. V usage is TRBV6-5 and J usage is TRBJ2-2; possible D gene TRBD2, 5 bases. The V end lost 6 bases, the J end lost 13 bases, and 21 bases lay between the germline ends. Germline values: CDR1 MNHEY, CDR2 SVGAGI. The CDR3 runs to 14 residues. The chain's CDR3 is CASRRDASSRGLFF. The CDR3 bases are TGTGCCAGCAGGCGCGACGCTAGCTCTAGAGGGCTGTTTTTT.

This clonotype has only a few counts. V gene TRBV6-2 or TRBV6-3 combines with J gene TRBJ2-7; TRBD1 aligns across 10 bases. This CDR3 is built from 17 residues. Germline assignment: CDR1 MNHEY and CDR2 SVGEGT. V shed 6 bases, J shed 7 bases, and the junction held 18 bases outside the gene matches. The CDR3 DNA reads TGTGCCAGCAGCTCACCCTCCAGGGACAGGGGTACGGGTGAGCAGTACTTC. Amino acid sequence: CASSSPSRDRGTGEQYF.

The sample holds many counts of this clonotype. The chain uses TRBV20-1 and TRBJ2-3; D ambiguous. This CDR3 comprises 16 residues. Germline V gives CDR1 DFQATT, CDR2 SNEGSKA (reference sequence). V dropped 0 bases and J dropped 4 bases, with 17 bases sitting between them. CDR3 in DNA: TGCAGTGCTAGAGATGCTATGAGACCGTCGGCAGATACGCAGTATTTT. It codes for CSARDAMRPSADTQYF.

This clonotype has a count of ten or more. The CDR3, as DNA: TGCGCCAGCAGCTTGGAAATGGGGGCTGGGGCCAACGTCCTGACTTTC. Residues: CASSLEMGAGANVLTF. The chain links TRBV5-1 to TRBJ2-6, with D possibly called TRBD1 or TRBD2 (5 bases each). The germline CDR1 and CDR2 sequences are SGHRS and YFSETQ. V dropped 0 bases and J dropped 2 bases, with 9 bases sitting between them. The CDR3 is 16 residues long.

This clonotype was detected ten times or more. The chain combines TRBV5-6 with TRBJ1-5; D ambiguous. The CDR3 spans 14 residues. V gave up 1 base and J gave up 2 bases, with 7 bases separating them. Germline CDR1 reads SGHDT; CDR2 reads YYEEEE. CDR3 in DNA: TGTGCCAGCAGCTTGTATCGGGGCAATCAGCCCCAGCATTTT. This gives the protein CASSLYRGNQPQHF.

This clonotype appeared many times. The chain employs TRBV10-3 and TRBJ2-1, with 9 bases matching TRBD1. The CDR3 has 15 residues. The J segment lost 5 bases and the V segment lost 6 bases, leaving 8 bases of the junction unmatched. The germline gives CDR1 ENHRY, CDR2 SYGVKD. The CDR3 nucleotides are TGTGCCATCAGCGACGCCCGGACAGGGGACAATGAGCAGTTCTTC. The encoded protein is CAISDARTGDNEQFF.

At least ten counts were recorded for this clonotype. The genes are TRBV3-1 and TRBJ1-1; a possible D gene is TRBD1 (5 bases). Germline V gene lookup returns CDR1 LGHDT and CDR2 YNNKEL (reference sequence). V lost 2 bases to trimming and J lost 3 bases, with 7 bases between them. The CDR3 consists of 13 residues. CDR3 nucleotides: TGTGCCAGCAGCCAACGGGGGGACACTGAAGCTTTCTTT. Amino acid sequence: CASSQRGDTEAFF.

This clonotype was detected ten times or more. CDR3 amino acids: CASSLILAGAGGPADTQYF. The CDR3 DNA follows: TGTGCCAGCAGCTTAATATTGGCGGGAGCAGGGGGGCCGGCAGATACGCAGTATTTT. The genes are TRBV7-8 and TRBJ2-3; D may match TRBD1 or TRBD2 (7 bases each). The CDR3 length is 19 residues. The germline CDR1 and CDR2 sequences are SGHVS and FQNEAQ. Trimming cost V 2 bases and J 4 bases, with 25 bases left between them. Based on the CDR3 plus reference TRBV7-8 and TRBJ2-3, the full variable domain is GAGVSQSPRYKVAKRGQDVALRCDPISGHVSLFWYQQALGQGPEFLTYFQNEAQLDKSGLPSDRFFAERPEGSVSTLKIQRTQQEDSAVYLCASSLILAGAGGPADTQYFGPGTRLTVL.

This clonotype appeared many times. This chain links TRBV6-1 with TRBJ2-7; D ambiguous. The germline CDR1 and CDR2 sequences are MNHNS and SASEGT. Trimming pared 8 bases from V and 6 bases from J, leaving 14 bases between. The CDR3 is 12 amino acids. In DNA form, the CDR3 reads TGTGCCAGCCAAATTGGGCGATCCGAGCAGTACTTC. Protein: CASQIGRSEQYF.

A few counts support this clonotype. The chain links TRBV6-2 or TRBV6-3 to TRBJ2-3, with D possibly TRBD1 on 6 matching bases. Trimming pared 3 bases from V and 3 bases from J, leaving 16 bases between. The CDR3 length is 16 residues. The germline V gene has CDR1 MNHEY and CDR2 SVGEGT. The CDR3 coding sequence is TGTGCCAGCAGTTATGGGGGTTATGGGACAACAGATACGCAGTATTTT. It is translated as CASSYGGYGTTDTQYF.

This clonotype showed up just a few times. The V and J genes are TRBV7-8 and TRBJ2-3, with 9 nucleotides matching TRBD1. The CDR3 spans 17 residues. Trimming removed 1 base from V and 2 bases from J; junction bases left unmatched: 7. CDR1 is SGHVS and CDR2 is FQNEAQ in the germline V gene. DNA for the CDR3: TGTGCCAGCAGCTTAGTGACGGGACAGGGATACACAGATACGCAGTATTTT. Translation gives CASSLVTGQGYTDTQYF.